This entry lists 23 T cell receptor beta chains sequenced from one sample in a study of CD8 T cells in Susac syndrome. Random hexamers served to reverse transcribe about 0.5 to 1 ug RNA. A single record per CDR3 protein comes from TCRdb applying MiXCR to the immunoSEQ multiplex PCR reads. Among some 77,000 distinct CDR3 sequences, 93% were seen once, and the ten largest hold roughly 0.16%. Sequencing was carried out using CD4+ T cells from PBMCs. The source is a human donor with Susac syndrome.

CDR3 residues: CATSDRGDFQETQYF. CDR3 bases: TGTGCCACCAGTGACAGGGGCGACTTTCAAGAGACCCAGTACTTC. The rearrangement joins TRBV24-1 to TRBJ2-5, with D tentatively TRBD1 (6 bases). The CDR3 runs to 15 residues. Deletions cut 4 bases from V and 2 bases from J, with 13 bases between. Germline lookup yields CDR1 KGHDR and CDR2 SFDVKD.

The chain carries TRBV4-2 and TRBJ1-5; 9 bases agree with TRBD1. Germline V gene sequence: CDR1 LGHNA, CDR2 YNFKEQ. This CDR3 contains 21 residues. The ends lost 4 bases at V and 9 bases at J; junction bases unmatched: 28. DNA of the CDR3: TGTGCCAGCAGCCGCTCAACTACGAAAATAATGGGACAGGGAGTACTTTGGCCCCAGCATTTT. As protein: CASSRSTTKIMGQGVLWPQHF.

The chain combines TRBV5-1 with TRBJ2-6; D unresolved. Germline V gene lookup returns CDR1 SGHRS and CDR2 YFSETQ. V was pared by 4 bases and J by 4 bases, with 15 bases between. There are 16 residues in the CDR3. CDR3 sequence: CASSALTIQGANVLTF. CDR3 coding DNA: TGCGCCAGCAGCGCCCTTACCATCCAGGGGGCCAACGTCCTGACTTTC. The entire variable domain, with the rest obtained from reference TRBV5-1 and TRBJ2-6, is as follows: KAGVTQTPRYLIKTRGQQVTLSCSPISGHRSVSWYQQTPGQGLQFLFEYFSETQRNKGNFPGRFSGRQFSNSRSEMNVSTLELGDSALYLCASSALTIQGANVLTFGAGSRLTVL.

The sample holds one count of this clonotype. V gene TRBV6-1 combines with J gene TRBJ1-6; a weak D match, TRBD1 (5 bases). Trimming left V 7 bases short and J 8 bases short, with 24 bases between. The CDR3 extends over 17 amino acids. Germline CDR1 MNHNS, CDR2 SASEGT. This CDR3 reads CASTAPRLARGDSPLHF. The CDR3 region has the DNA TGTGCCAGCACTGCCCCCAGGCTCGCTAGGGGCGATTCACCCCTCCACTTT.

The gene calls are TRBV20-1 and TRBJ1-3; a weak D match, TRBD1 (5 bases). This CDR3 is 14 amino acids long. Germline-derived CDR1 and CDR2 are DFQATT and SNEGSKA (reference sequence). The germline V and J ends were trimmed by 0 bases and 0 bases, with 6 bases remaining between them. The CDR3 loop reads CSARDDSSGNTIYF. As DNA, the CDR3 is TGCAGTGCTAGAGATGACAGCTCTGGAAACACCATATATTTT.

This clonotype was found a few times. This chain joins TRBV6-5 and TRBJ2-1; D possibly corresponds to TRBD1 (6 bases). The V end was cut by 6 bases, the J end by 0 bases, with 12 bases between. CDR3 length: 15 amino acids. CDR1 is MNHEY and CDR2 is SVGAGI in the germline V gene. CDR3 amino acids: CASSLTGSSYNEQFF. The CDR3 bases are TGTGCCAGCAGCTTAACAGGGTCCTCCTACAATGAGCAGTTCTTC.

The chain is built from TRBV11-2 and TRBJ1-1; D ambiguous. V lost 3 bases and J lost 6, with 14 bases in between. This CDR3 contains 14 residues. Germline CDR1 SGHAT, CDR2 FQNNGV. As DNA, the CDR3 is TGTGCCAGCAGCTTCGAGGGAATTGGGGCTGAAGCTTTCTTT. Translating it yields CASSFEGIGAEAFF.

The CDR3 DNA follows: TGTGCCAGCAGCTTTGTCAGTACCACCGGGGAGCTGTTTTTT. Amino acids: CASSFVSTTGELFF. The chain has TRBV5-4 and TRBJ2-2, with D hard to call. CDR3 length equals 14 residues. Germline V gene data show CDR1 as SGHNT and CDR2 as YYREEE (reference sequence). V was trimmed by 2 bases and J by 4 bases, leaving 9 bases between them.

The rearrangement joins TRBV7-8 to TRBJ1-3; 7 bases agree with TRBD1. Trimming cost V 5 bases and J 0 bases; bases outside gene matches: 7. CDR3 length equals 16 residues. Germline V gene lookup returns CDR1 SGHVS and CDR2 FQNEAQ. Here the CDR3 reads CASSKTGTVSGNTIYF. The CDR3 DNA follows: TGTGCCAGCAGCAAAACCGGGACAGTCTCTGGAAACACCATATATTTT.

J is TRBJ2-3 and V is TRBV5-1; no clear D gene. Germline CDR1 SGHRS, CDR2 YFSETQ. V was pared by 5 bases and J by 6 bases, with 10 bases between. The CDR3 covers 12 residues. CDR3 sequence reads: CASRLRSDTQYF. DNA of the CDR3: TGCGCCAGCAGGTTGAGGAGTGATACGCAGTATTTT.

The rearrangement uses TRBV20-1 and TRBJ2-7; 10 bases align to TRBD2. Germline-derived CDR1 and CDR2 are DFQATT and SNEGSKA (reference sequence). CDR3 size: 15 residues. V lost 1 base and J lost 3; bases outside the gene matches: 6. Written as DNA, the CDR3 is TGCAGTGCTAGAGGAACTAGCGGGGACTACTACGAGCAGTACTTC. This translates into CSARGTSGDYYEQYF.

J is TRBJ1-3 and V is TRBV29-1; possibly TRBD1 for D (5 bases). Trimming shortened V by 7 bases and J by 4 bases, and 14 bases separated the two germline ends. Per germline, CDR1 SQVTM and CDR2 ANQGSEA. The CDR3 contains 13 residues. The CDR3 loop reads CSARGTEGNTIYF. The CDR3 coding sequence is TGCAGCGCTCGGGGGACTGAAGGAAACACCATATATTTT.

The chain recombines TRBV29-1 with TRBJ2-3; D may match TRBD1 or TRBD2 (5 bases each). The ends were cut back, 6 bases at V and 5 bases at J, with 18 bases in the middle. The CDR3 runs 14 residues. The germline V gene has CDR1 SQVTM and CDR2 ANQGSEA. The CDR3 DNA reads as TGCAGCGTCTCTGCTCGAGAGGGGAAAGATACGCAGTATTTT. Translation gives CSVSAREGKDTQYF.

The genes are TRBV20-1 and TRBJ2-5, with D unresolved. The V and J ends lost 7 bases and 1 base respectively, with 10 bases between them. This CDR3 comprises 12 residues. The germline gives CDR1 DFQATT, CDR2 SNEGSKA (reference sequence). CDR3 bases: TGCAGTGTCAAGGTCTCCCAAGAGACCCAGTACTTC. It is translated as CSVKVSQETQYF.

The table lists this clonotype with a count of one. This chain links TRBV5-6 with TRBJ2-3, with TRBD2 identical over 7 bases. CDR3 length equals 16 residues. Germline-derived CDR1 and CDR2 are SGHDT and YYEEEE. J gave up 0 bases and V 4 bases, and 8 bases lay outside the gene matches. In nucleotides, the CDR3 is TGTGCCAGCAGCCTGGAGCGGGGCGTTAGCACAGATACGCAGTATTTT. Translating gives CASSLERGVSTDTQYF.

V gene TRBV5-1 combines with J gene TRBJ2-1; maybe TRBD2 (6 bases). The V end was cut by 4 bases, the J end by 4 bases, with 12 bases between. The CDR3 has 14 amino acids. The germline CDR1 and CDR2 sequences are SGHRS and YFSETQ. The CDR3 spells CASSLGGPYNEQFF. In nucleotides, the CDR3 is TGCGCCAGCAGCCTGGGGGGACCGTACAATGAGCAGTTCTTC. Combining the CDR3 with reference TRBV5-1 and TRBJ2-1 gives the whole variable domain KAGVTQTPRYLIKTRGQQVTLSCSPISGHRSVSWYQQTPGQGLQFLFEYFSETQRNKGNFPGRFSGRQFSNSRSEMNVSTLELGDSALYLCASSLGGPYNEQFFGPGTRLTVL.

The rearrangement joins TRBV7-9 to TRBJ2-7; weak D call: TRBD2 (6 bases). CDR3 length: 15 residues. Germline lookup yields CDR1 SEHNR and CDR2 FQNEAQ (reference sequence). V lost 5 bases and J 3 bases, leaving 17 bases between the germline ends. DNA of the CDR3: TGTGCCAGCAGCCCTCTCACCGGGGGTGGCTACGAGCAGTACTTC. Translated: CASSPLTGGGYEQYF.

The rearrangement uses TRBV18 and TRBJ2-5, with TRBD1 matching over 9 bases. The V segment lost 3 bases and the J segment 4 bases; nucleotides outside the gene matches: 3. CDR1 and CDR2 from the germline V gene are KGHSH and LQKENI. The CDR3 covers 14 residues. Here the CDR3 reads CASSPTGGLETQYF. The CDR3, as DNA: TGTGCCAGCTCACCGACAGGGGGACTAGAGACCCAGTACTTC.

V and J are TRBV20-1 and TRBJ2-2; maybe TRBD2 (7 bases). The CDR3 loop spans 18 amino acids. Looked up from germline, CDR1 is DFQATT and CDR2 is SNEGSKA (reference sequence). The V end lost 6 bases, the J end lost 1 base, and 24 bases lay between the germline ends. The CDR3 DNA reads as TGCAGTGCCACACCGAACCGGGCGGGGGCCTTGAACACCGGGGAGCTGTTTTTT. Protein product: CSATPNRAGALNTGELFF.

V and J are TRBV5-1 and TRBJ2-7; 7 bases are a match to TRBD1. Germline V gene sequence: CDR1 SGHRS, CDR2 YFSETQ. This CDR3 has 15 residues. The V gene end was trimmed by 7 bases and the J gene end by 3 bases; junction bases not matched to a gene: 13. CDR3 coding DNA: TGCGCCAGCCACGAAGGGCAGGGGGTTTACTACGAGCAGTACTTC. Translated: CASHEGQGVYYEQYF. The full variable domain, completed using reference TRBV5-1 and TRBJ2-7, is KAGVTQTPRYLIKTRGQQVTLSCSPISGHRSVSWYQQTPGQGLQFLFEYFSETQRNKGNFPGRFSGRQFSNSRSEMNVSTLELGDSALYLCASHEGQGVYYEQYFGPGTRLTVT.

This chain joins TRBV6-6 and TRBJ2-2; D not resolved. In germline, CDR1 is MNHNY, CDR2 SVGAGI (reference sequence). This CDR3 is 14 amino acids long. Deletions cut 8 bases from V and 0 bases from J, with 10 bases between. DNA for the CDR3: TGTGCCAGCGAAAGCTTAGCGAACACCGGGGAGCTGTTTTTT. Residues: CASESLANTGELFF.

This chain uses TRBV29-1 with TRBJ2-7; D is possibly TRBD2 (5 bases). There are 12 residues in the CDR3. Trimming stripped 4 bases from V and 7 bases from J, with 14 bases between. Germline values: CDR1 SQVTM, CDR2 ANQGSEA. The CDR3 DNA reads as TGCAGCGTTGGGAGCGGACCTGGGGAGCAGTACTTC. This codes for CSVGSGPGEQYF.

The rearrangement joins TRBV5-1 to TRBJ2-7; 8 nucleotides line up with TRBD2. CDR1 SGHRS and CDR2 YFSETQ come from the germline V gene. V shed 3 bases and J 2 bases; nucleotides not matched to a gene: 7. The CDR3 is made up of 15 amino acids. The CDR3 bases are TGCGCCAGCAGCTCCAACGGGGGGGTCCCCTACGAGCAGTACTTC. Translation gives CASSSNGGVPYEQYF. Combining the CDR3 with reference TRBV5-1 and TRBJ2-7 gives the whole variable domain KAGVTQTPRYLIKTRGQQVTLSCSPISGHRSVSWYQQTPGQGLQFLFEYFSETQRNKGNFPGRFSGRQFSNSRSEMNVSTLELGDSALYLCASSSNGGVPYEQYFGPGTRLTVT.